Presented here are 5 T cell receptor beta chains from one specimen sequenced in a study of blood T cell repertoires in COVID-19. TCRdb keeps only in-frame clones here, not all; method: immunoSEQ multiplex PCR. The sample holds a few hundred thousand clones, about 89% seen once. The sequencing sample was made of PBMCs or T cells enriched from blood (not recorded which). The receptors here all came from a woman aged 40 to 49 who had recovered from COVID-19.

The chain couples TRBV29-1 to TRBJ1-2, with 7 nucleotides matching TRBD1. Trimming cost V 6 bases and J 6 bases; bases outside gene matches: 16. The CDR3 has 15 amino acids. The germline CDR1 and CDR2 sequences are SQVTM and ANQGSEA. The CDR3 coding sequence is TGCAGCGTGGAGAGGATTATGGGGACAGCGGATGGCTACACCTTC. It encodes CSVERIMGTADGYTF.

This chain links TRBV30 with TRBJ1-1; the D is unclear. CDR3 length: 15 amino acids. CDR1 and CDR2 from the germline V gene are GTSNPN and SVGIG (reference sequence). Trimming cost V 7 bases and J 4 bases, with 22 bases left between them. The CDR3 is CASRSDGETGTEAFF. In DNA form, the CDR3 reads TGTGCCTCTAGGTCAGACGGGGAAACGGGCACTGAAGCTTTCTTT.

The table lists this clone with a count of one. The chain combines TRBV28 with TRBJ1-4; perhaps TRBD1 as D (5 bases). The V gene lost 8 bases and the J gene lost 8 bases, with 18 bases spanning the gap. CDR3 size: 14 residues. From germline, CDR1 is MDHEN and CDR2 SYDVKM. The CDR3 DNA reads TGTGCCAGCTTCCCGGGGGGGGTGGGAGAAAAACTGTTTTTT. Translation: CASFPGGVGEKLFF.

CDR3 protein: CASSVGRVYNEQFF. The CDR3 nucleotides read TGTGCCAGCAGCGTTGGGAGGGTTTACAATGAGCAGTTCTTC. V usage is TRBV5-4 and J usage is TRBJ2-1, with 7 bases that match TRBD2. Germline values: CDR1 SGHNT, CDR2 YYREEE (reference sequence). Trimming cost V 4 bases and J 4 bases; bases outside gene matches: 5. CDR3 length equals 14 residues.

The V call is TRBV7-3, the J call TRBJ2-3, with 8 bases fitting TRBD1. Unmatched junction bases numbered 4, after V lost 0 bases and J lost 5 bases. In germline, CDR1 is SGHTA, CDR2 FQGTGA. This CDR3 has 15 amino acids. The CDR3 sequence is CASSLTDRAGDTQYF. CDR3 nucleotide sequence: TGTGCCAGCAGCTTAACGGACAGGGCGGGAGATACGCAGTATTTT.